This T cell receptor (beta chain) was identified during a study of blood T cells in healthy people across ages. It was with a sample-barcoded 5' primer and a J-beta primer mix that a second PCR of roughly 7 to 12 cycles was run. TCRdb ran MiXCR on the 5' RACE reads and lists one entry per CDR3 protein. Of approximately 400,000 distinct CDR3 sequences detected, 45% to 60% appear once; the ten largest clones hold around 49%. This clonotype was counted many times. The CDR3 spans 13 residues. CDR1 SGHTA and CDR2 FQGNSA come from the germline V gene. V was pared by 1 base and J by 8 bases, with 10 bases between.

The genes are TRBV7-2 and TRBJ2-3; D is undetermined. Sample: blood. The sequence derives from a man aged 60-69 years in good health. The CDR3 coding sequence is TGTGCCAGCAGCTTAGGGGCGAGTTTTACGCAGTATTTT. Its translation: CASSLGASFTQYF.